A selection of T cell receptor beta chains follows, all from one sample in a study of blood T cell repertoires in COVID-19. Assay: immunoSEQ multiplex PCR; the TCRdb copy retains only in-frame clones and omits some. The sample lists approximately 50,000 clones; approximately 92% were seen once. Material: peripheral blood. These receptors came from a man between 50 and 59 years old with active COVID-19. CDR3s include the opening cysteine and the closing phenylalanine or tryptophan. A D gene is named only where the DNA matches it firmly. Part of the rows lack a size; the others show once, few, many or a class for expanded clones.

clone_size | j_call | d_call | v_call | cdr3_nt | cdr3_aa
- | TRBJ1-5 | TRBD1 | TRBV9 | TGTGCCAGCAGCCCCACAGGGGAAGGTCAGCCCCAGCATTTT | CASSPTGEGQPQHF
- | TRBJ2-3 | TRBD2 | TRBV9 | TGTGCCAGCAGCGTATGGCTAGCGGGGACAGATACGCAGTATTTT | CASSVWLAGTDTQYF
- | TRBJ1-4 | - | TRBV7-9 | TGTGCCAGCAGCCCAGCGGGCGCAACTAATGAAAAACTGTTTTTT | CASSPAGATNEKLFF
- | TRBJ1-1 | - | TRBV28 | TGTGCCAGCAGTGCCCAGGGCCTGAGCACTGAAGCTTTCTTT | CASSAQGLSTEAFF
- | TRBJ2-5 | TRBD2 | TRBV5-6 | TGTGCCAGCAGCTCCCCAGGAGACGGGGGGGGGTACCAAGAGACCCAGTACTTC | CASSSPGDGGGYQETQYF
few | TRBJ2-2 | - | TRBV4-3 | TGCGCCAGCAGCCAAGGACTACTAGTTTCCACCGGGGAGCTGTTTTTT | CASSQGLLVSTGELFF
- | TRBJ1-2 | TRBD1 | TRBV4-2 | TGTGCCAGCAGCCAAGATAAAACAGGGGGTGAGGGCTACACCTTC | CASSQDKTGGEGYTF
- | TRBJ2-5 | TRBD2 | TRBV24-1 | TGTGCCACCAGTGATTCGGGGGGACGCTCCCAAGAGACCCAGTACTTC | CATSDSGGRSQETQYF
- | TRBJ2-7 | - | TRBV19 | TGTGCCAGTAGTATAGATCAGCCCGGAGTCTACGAGCAGTACTTC | CASSIDQPGVYEQYF
- | TRBJ1-2 | - | TRBV11-2 | TGTGCCAGCAGCTTCGGGGGGGCGCAGAGCTACACCTTC | CASSFGGAQSYTF
- | TRBJ1-5 | - | TRBV4-1 | TGCGCCAGCAGCCGAGTGCCGGGTCCCGACGGGCCCCAGCATTTT | CASSRVPGPDGPQHF
once | TRBJ2-1 | - | TRBV5-5 | TGTGCCAGCAGCCCCCTTTTGGGAGTCTACAATGAGCAGTTCTTC | CASSPLLGVYNEQFF
- | TRBJ2-1 | TRBD2 | TRBV7-3 | TGTGCCAGCAGCCCGGGACTAGCGGAACTATACAATGAGCAGTTCTTC | CASSPGLAELYNEQFF
- | TRBJ2-5 | - | TRBV5-1 | TGCGCCAGCAGCTTGGGGACGGGGAGCCAAGAGACCCAGTACTTC | CASSLGTGSQETQYF
- | TRBJ2-1 | - | TRBV7-9 | TGTGCCAGCATCCGAGCCGGGAGTTCACGGAATGAGCAGTTCTTC | CASIRAGSSRNEQFF
- | TRBJ1-1 | TRBD1 | TRBV3-1/TRBV3-2 | TGTGCCAGCAGCCAAGTGAAGGGGGCAACTGAAGCTTTCTTT | CASSQVKGATEAFF
- | TRBJ2-7 | TRBD1 | TRBV2 | TGTGCCAGCAGTGTCAGGGGGCAGCCCTACGAGCAGTACTTC | CASSVRGQPYEQYF
few | TRBJ2-1 | - | TRBV11-2 | TGTGCCAGCAGCCTACCCGGCAGGGCACCCTACAATGAGCAGTTCTTC | CASSLPGRAPYNEQFF
- | TRBJ2-3 | - | TRBV24-1 | TGTGCCACCAGTGATCACACAGATACGCAGTATTTT | CATSDHTDTQYF
- | TRBJ2-7 | TRBD2 | TRBV7-3 | TGTGCCAGCAGCTTAGGCAGTTTGAGCGGGGACCGCTACGAGCAGTACTTC | CASSLGSLSGDRYEQYF
- | TRBJ2-1 | TRBD2 | TRBV6-1 | TGTGCCAGCAGTGAAAGCGTACTAGCGGGAGCAGAGCAGTTCTTC | CASSESVLAGAEQFF
- | TRBJ1-1 | - | TRBV6-5 | TGTGCCAGCGGAATGGGGAGGTCTGAAGCTTTCTTT | CASGMGRSEAFF
- | TRBJ1-5 | TRBD1 | TRBV29-1 | TGCAGCGTTGCCAGGGGGGTCAATCAGCCCCAGCATTTT | CSVARGVNQPQHF
- | TRBJ2-2 | TRBD2 | TRBV24-1 | TGTGCCACCAGCTCGGGGGGGGTACGGGGCACCGGGGAGCTGTTTTTT | CATSSGGVRGTGELFF
- | TRBJ2-1 | TRBD1 | TRBV19 | TGTGCCAGTAGAGGGGACAGGGCTAACAATGAGCAGTTCTTC | CASRGDRANNEQFF
- | TRBJ2-4 | TRBD1 | TRBV11-3 | TGTGCCAGCAGCCCCGGACAGGGATATGGGCGGGCCAAAAACATTCAGTACTTC | CASSPGQGYGRAKNIQYF
- | TRBJ1-1 | - | TRBV20-1 | TGCAGTGCTAGTCGCGGGGATCGGACTGAAGCTTTCTTT | CSASRGDRTEAFF
- | TRBJ1-1 | - | TRBV10-3 | TGTGCCATCAGTGAGAAATTGGGAGGCACTGAAGCTTTCTTT | CAISEKLGGTEAFF
- | TRBJ1-6 | - | TRBV7-8 | TGTGCCAGCAGCCTCAGACAGGACCGAGCCTCACCCCTCCACTTT | CASSLRQDRASPLHF
- | TRBJ2-1 | - | TRBV7-3 | TGTGCCAGCAGCTTAGGCGGGATCCACAATGAGCAGTTCTTC | CASSLGGIHNEQFF
- | TRBJ2-3 | TRBD2 | TRBV5-1 | TGCGCCAGCAGCTTGAACATACTAGCGGTGGCAGATACGCAGTATTTT | CASSLNILAVADTQYF
- | TRBJ2-3 | TRBD2 | TRBV20-1 | TGCAGTGCTAGTCGGCTAGCGGGACGCACAGATACGCAGTATTTT | CSASRLAGRTDTQYF
- | TRBJ2-2 | TRBD1 | TRBV2 | TGTGCCAGCAGTGAAAGACAGGGGCCCGGGGAGCTGTTTTTT | CASSERQGPGELFF
- | TRBJ1-6 | - | TRBV18 | TGTGCCAGCTCACCTAGCGAGGGGGGGAATTCACCCCTCCACTTT | CASSPSEGGNSPLHF
once | TRBJ1-2 | - | TRBV4-3 | TGCGCCAGCAGCCAAGAAAGAGGGTTTGGCTACACCTTC | CASSQERGFGYTF
- | TRBJ1-5 | - | TRBV2 | TGTGCCAGCAGTGAATCTACACAAGGGGCCCAGCATTTT | CASSESTQGAQHF
- | TRBJ1-1 | - | TRBV7-9 | TGTGCCAGCAGCGGACGGTTCCCTGGAGGCACTGAAGCTTTCTTT | CASSGRFPGGTEAFF
- | TRBJ2-3 | TRBD2 | TRBV28 | TGTGCCAGCAGGCCCGGGACTAGTCCAGATACGCAGTATTTT | CASRPGTSPDTQYF
once | TRBJ2-6 | TRBD1 | TRBV5-1 | TGCGCCAGCAGCCAGGGGGCGCAAGGGGCCAACGTCCTGACTTTC | CASSQGAQGANVLTF
- | TRBJ2-3 | TRBD2 | TRBV6-2/TRBV6-3 | TGTGCCAGCAGCTTTCGTTTTGAAGCGGGGGGGCTTACAGATACGCAGTATTTT | CASSFRFEAGGLTDTQYF
- | TRBJ2-7 | - | TRBV19 | TGTGCCAATAGTATCGAGGGCGGAACCTACGAGCAGTACTTC | CANSIEGGTYEQYF
- | TRBJ2-5 | TRBD2 | TRBV6-5 | TGTGCCAGCAGTTACAGGCAGTGGGAGGGGACCCAGTACTTC | CASSYRQWEGTQYF
- | TRBJ2-1 | TRBD1 | TRBV11-3 | TGTGCCAGCAGCCCAACCCAAGACAGGGCCAATGAGCAGTTCTTC | CASSPTQDRANEQFF
- | TRBJ2-1 | - | TRBV25-1 | TGTGCCAGCAGTGAACAGGGGGGAGCGGTGGGTGAGCAGTTCTTC | CASSEQGGAVGEQFF
- | TRBJ1-4 | - | TRBV6-6 | TGTGCCAGCAAAATGACAGATAATAATGAAAAACTGTTTTTT | CASKMTDNNEKLFF
- | TRBJ2-3 | TRBD2 | TRBV2 | TGTGCCAGCAGAGAAGGGAGGGGTCCAGATACGCAGTATTTT | CASREGRGPDTQYF
- | TRBJ1-1 | - | TRBV3-1/TRBV3-2 | TGTGCCAGCAGCCAAGGAAGTTTCAGTGGACGCGGGGTAGCTTTCTTT | CASSQGSFSGRGVAFF
- | TRBJ1-2 | TRBD1 | TRBV4-1 | TGCGCCAGCAGCCACAAAACTACCCAGGGGGATAACTATGGCTACACCTTC | CASSHKTTQGDNYGYTF
- | TRBJ2-7 | - | TRBV28 | TGTGCCAGCAGTTCAGGCTCGTTGTCCTACGAGCAGTACTTC | CASSSGSLSYEQYF
- | TRBJ1-2 | TRBD1 | TRBV19 | TGTGCCAGTAGTACACTCCCCGGAGAAGGGGGCAGCGGCTACACCTTC | CASSTLPGEGGSGYTF
- | TRBJ1-5 | - | TRBV19 | TGTGCCAGTAGTGCCCGAGACACTCAGCCCCAGCATTTT | CASSARDTQPQHF
- | TRBJ2-1 | - | TRBV24-1 | TGTGCCACCAGTGACCTTCTGACTTGGGAGCAGTTCTTC | CATSDLLTWEQFF